The 4 T cell receptor beta chains presented below share a single source sample, sequenced in a study of CD8+ T cells in alopecia areata. This sample's treatment: oral pan-JAK inhibitor, 5-10 mg twice daily. It was cDNA, reverse transcribed from extracted RNA, that served as the sequencing template. Profiled with immunoSEQ multiplex PCR; TCRdb holds only in-frame clones, not every one. The repertoire has about 200,000 clones, more than 45% of them found once; the top ten carry 1.5% to 2%. This sample comprised CD4+ T cells sorted from blood, obtained at week 4, from a patient treated with tofacitinib. All receptors come from a human donor with alopecia areata.

The chain recombines TRBV29-1 with TRBJ2-7; D is possibly TRBD1 (7 bases). The germline V and J ends were trimmed by 3 bases and 9 bases, with 18 bases remaining between them. Germline V gene sequence: CDR1 SQVTM, CDR2 ANQGSEA. The CDR3 is 13 amino acids. CDR3 in DNA: TGCAGCGTTGAGGGCAGGGGGGAAGCTGGGCAGTACTTC. Translation gives CSVEGRGEAGQYF.

The CDR3 reads CSVAFRDSNQPQHF. For the CDR3, the DNA is TGCAGCGTTGCATTCAGGGATAGCAATCAGCCCCAGCATTTT. The chain combines TRBV29-1 with TRBJ1-5, with D tentatively TRBD1 (5 bases). Between the trimmed V and J ends, which lost 4 bases and 0 bases, there was a span of 10 bases. The V gene's germline CDR1 is SQVTM and CDR2 ANQGSEA. The CDR3 runs 14 residues.

As to this clone: This sample includes further DNA sequences coding for the same CDR3. This chain links TRBV27 with TRBJ1-2; TRBD1 aligns across 8 bases. Germline V lookup: CDR1 MNHEY, CDR2 SMNVEV (reference sequence). The ends lost 3 bases at V and 4 bases at J; junction bases unmatched: 4. The CDR3 is made up of 14 amino acids. The CDR3 spells CASSLRQGAYGYTF. As DNA, the CDR3 is TGTGCCAGCAGTTTGAGGCAGGGGGCCTATGGCTACACCTTC.

The J gene is TRBJ2-1, the V gene TRBV29-1; 10 bases match TRBD2. CDR3 length equals 14 residues. CDR1 is SQVTM, CDR2 ANQGSEA, per germline. V dropped 5 bases and J dropped 9; count of bases not matched to a gene: 10. The CDR3 sequence is CSVRPPGTSVEQFF. CDR3 coding DNA: TGCAGCGTTCGTCCCCCCGGGACTAGCGTTGAGCAGTTCTTC.